The 22 T cell receptor beta chains presented below share a single source sample, sequenced in a study of identical twins. TCRdb recomputed calls from the 5' RACE reads with MiXCR, one row per CDR3 protein. Of hundreds of thousands of distinct CDR3 sequences in the sample, around 21% were seen once. These sequences were also reported in another study, on T cells expressing NK-cell markers.

Sequencing was carried out using PBMCs. Source of these receptors: a woman under 30 in good health.

This clonotype was seen ten or more times. The rearrangement joins TRBV12-3 or TRBV12-4 to TRBJ2-3; D not resolved. V lost 3 bases and J 8 bases, leaving 9 bases between the germline ends. The CDR3 has 12 amino acids. CDR3 nucleotide sequence: TGTGCCAGCAGTTTCCTTGGCGCTACGCAGTATTTT. It is translated as CASSFLGATQYF.

The chain employs TRBV2 and TRBJ1-4; D unresolved. The germline V and J ends were trimmed by 5 bases and 3 bases, with 10 bases remaining between them. In germline, CDR1 is SNHLY, CDR2 FYNNEI. CDR3 length equals 14 residues. CDR3 loop: CASSLSPSNEKLFF. The CDR3 DNA sequence: TGTGCCAGCAGTTTGTCCCCTTCTAATGAAAAACTGTTTTTT.

This clonotype was recorded many times. The CDR3 DNA sequence: TGCAGTGCGCCGGGGAACACTGAAGCTTTCTTT. This codes for CSAPGNTEAFF. The chain is built from TRBV20-1 and TRBJ1-1; D call uncertain. This CDR3 has 11 amino acids. Trimming removed 6 bases from V and 1 base from J, with 6 bases in between. Germline lookup yields CDR1 DFQATT and CDR2 SNEGSKA (reference sequence).

This chain joins TRBV20-1 and TRBJ2-1; D may be TRBD1 (6 bases). Germline V gives CDR1 DFQATT, CDR2 SNEGSKA (reference sequence). Trimming removed 0 bases at V and 8 bases at J, with 8 bases between. There are 12 residues in the CDR3. The CDR3 bases are TGCAGTGCTAGAGATAGGGGGTATGAGCAGTTCTTC. Protein sequence: CSARDRGYEQFF.

The V and J genes are TRBV5-1 and TRBJ2-1; no reliable D call. The CDR3 runs 15 residues. Trimming stripped 1 base from V and 2 bases from J, with 10 bases between. Germline CDR1 is SGHRS and CDR2 is YFSETQ. The CDR3 loop is CASSLWAQTYNEQFF. CDR3 nucleotide sequence: TGCGCCAGCAGCTTGTGGGCACAGACCTACAATGAGCAGTTCTTC.

CDR3 sequence: CASSLEGIYNEQFF. DNA of the CDR3: TGCGCCAGCAGCTTGGAGGGAATCTACAATGAGCAGTTCTTC. This chain connects TRBV5-1 to TRBJ2-1; no definite D call. Germline assignment: CDR1 SGHRS and CDR2 YFSETQ. The CDR3 length is 14 residues. The ends were cut back, 0 bases at V and 3 bases at J, with 7 bases in the middle.

This clonotype was seen only a few times. The chain combines TRBV12-3 or TRBV12-4 with TRBJ2-3; D ambiguous. The V and J ends lost 3 bases and 2 bases respectively, with 12 bases between them. The CDR3 runs to 15 residues. In DNA form, the CDR3 reads TGTGCCAGCAGTTTGTTAGTTTCCCTCACAGATACGCAGTATTTT. Protein product: CASSLLVSLTDTQYF.

This clonotype was seen a handful of times. This chain uses TRBV6-5 with TRBJ2-3, with TRBD2 matching over 13 bases. V dropped 4 bases and J dropped 2; count of bases not matched to a gene: 3. The CDR3 has 16 residues. Germline CDR1 is MNHEY and CDR2 is SVGAGI. The CDR3 DNA is TGTGCCAGCAGTTCCGGACTAGCGGGAGTCACAGATACGCAGTATTTT. Its protein is CASSSGLAGVTDTQYF.

This clonotype was seen a handful of times. V gene TRBV12-3 or TRBV12-4 combines with J gene TRBJ2-7, with D hard to call. The CDR3 is made up of 13 amino acids. The V and J ends lost 6 bases and 3 bases respectively, with 12 bases between them. CDR3 residues: CASRGQNYYEQYF. The CDR3 coding sequence is TGTGCCAGCAGGGGCCAGAATTACTACGAGCAGTACTTC.

This clonotype was detected a few times. The V and J genes are TRBV12-3 or TRBV12-4 and TRBJ2-5; maybe TRBD2 (6 bases). Deletions cut 6 bases from V and 7 bases from J, with 18 bases between. The CDR3 consists of 14 residues. This CDR3 is CASSMEGYEATQYF. CDR3 nucleotide sequence: TGTGCCAGCAGCATGGAGGGGTATGAGGCGACCCAGTACTTC.

The J gene is TRBJ2-3, the V gene TRBV20-1; TRBD2 aligns across 11 bases. The V segment lost 0 bases and the J segment 4 bases; nucleotides outside the gene matches: 12. Germline lookup yields CDR1 DFQATT and CDR2 SNEGSKA (reference sequence). This CDR3 contains 18 residues. The CDR3 region has the DNA TGCAGTGCTAGAGATCTTCGACCTAGCGGGAGGCTCCCAGATACGCAGTATTTT. The encoded protein is CSARDLRPSGRLPDTQYF.

This chain connects TRBV20-1 to TRBJ2-2; unclear D gene. Deletions cut 5 bases from V and 5 bases from J, with 18 bases between. There are 15 residues in the CDR3. Germline V gene lookup returns CDR1 DFQATT and CDR2 SNEGSKA (reference sequence). The CDR3 DNA is TGCAGTGCTGCCCCTCCCACCCGGAGTACCGGGGAGCTGTTTTTT. Its translation is CSAAPPTRSTGELFF.

This clonotype was observed a few times. The chain recombines TRBV5-6 with TRBJ2-5, with D possibly matching TRBD2 (7 bases). Germline CDR1 and CDR2: SGHDT and YYEEEE. This CDR3 contains 18 residues. Trimming shortened V by 7 bases and J by 3 bases, and 28 bases separated the two germline ends. The DNA for the CDR3 is TGTGCCAGCTCACAAGGGGTAGGGGCGGGGGCCTCAAAAGAGACCCAGTACTTC. Translation gives CASSQGVGAGASKETQYF.

This clonotype appeared a single time. The chain employs TRBV10-3 and TRBJ1-2; TRBD1 matches at 9 bases. Germline V gives CDR1 ENHRY, CDR2 SYGVKD. CDR3 length equals 14 residues. J lost 9 bases, V lost 2 bases, and 7 bases had no gene match. CDR3 bases: TGTGCCATCAGTGAGCTGGGACAGGGCAAGAGCTACACCTTC. Translating it yields CAISELGQGKSYTF.

This clonotype was detected only a few times. The chain joins TRBV5-5 to TRBJ2-4, with D perhaps TRBD1 (5 bases). V was pared by 0 bases and J by 7 bases, with 14 bases between. CDR1 and CDR2 from the germline V gene are SGHKS and YYEKEE (reference sequence). The CDR3 sequence is 15 residues long. Here the CDR3 DNA reads TGTGCCAGCAGCTTGGATGCAGGGAATTCGAACATTCAGTACTTC. Translated: CASSLDAGNSNIQYF.

This clonotype was found a few times. This chain links TRBV20-1 with TRBJ2-3, with 13 bases identical to TRBD2. The CDR3 runs to 16 residues. The germline V gene has CDR1 DFQATT and CDR2 SNEGSKA (reference sequence). The ends lost 4 bases at V and 0 bases at J; junction bases unmatched: 4. The CDR3 region is CSATRTSGGSTDTQYF. The CDR3 bases are TGCAGTGCTACAAGGACTAGCGGGGGCAGCACAGATACGCAGTATTTT.

This clonotype showed up just a few times. The chain has TRBV11-2 and TRBJ2-4; 7 bases map to TRBD2. The V segment lost 8 bases and the J segment 0 bases; nucleotides outside the gene matches: 1. Germline assignment: CDR1 SGHAT and CDR2 FQNNGV. This CDR3 is 13 amino acids long. CDR3 DNA sequence: TGTGCCAGCGGGGGGGGAGCCAAAAACATTCAGTACTTC. It specifies CASGGGAKNIQYF.

The V and J genes are TRBV7-9 and TRBJ2-1, with TRBD2 matching 9 bases. This CDR3 spans 17 amino acids. The germline CDR1 and CDR2 sequences are SEHNR and FQNEAQ (reference sequence). The V and J ends lost 1 base and 3 bases, in that order; junction bases with no gene match: 7. CDR3 DNA sequence: TGTGCCAGCAGCTTAGGGAGCTTAGCGGGGGACTACAATGAGCAGTTCTTC. It specifies CASSLGSLAGDYNEQFF.

The gene calls are TRBV7-9 and TRBJ2-5; D unresolved. From germline, CDR1 is SEHNR and CDR2 FQNEAQ (reference sequence). This CDR3 spans 13 amino acids. The germline V and J ends were trimmed by 2 bases and 3 bases, with 7 bases remaining between them. The CDR3 sequence: CASSLNGKETQYF. CDR3 coding DNA: TGTGCCAGCAGCTTAAATGGGAAAGAGACCCAGTACTTC.

This chain links TRBV7-9 with TRBJ2-5; the D is unclear. The CDR3 covers 12 residues. Germline V gives CDR1 SEHNR, CDR2 FQNEAQ (reference sequence). Trimming removed 8 bases from V and 3 bases from J, with 10 bases in between. The CDR3 nucleotides read TGTGCCAGCCTCGGGCAAGAAGAGACCCAGTACTTC. It yields the protein CASLGQEETQYF. The full variable domain, in which reference TRBV7-9 and TRBJ2-5 provide the parts outside the CDR3, is DTGVSQNPRHKITKRGQNVTFRCDPISEHNRLYWYRQTLGQGPEFLTYFQNEAQLEKSRLLSDRFSAERPKGSFSTLEIQRTEQGDSAMYLCASLGQEETQYFGPGTRLLVL.

The chain joins TRBV2 to TRBJ2-2; D possibly corresponds to TRBD2 (6 bases). The germline CDR1 and CDR2 sequences are SNHLY and FYNNEI. This CDR3 comprises 11 residues. CDR3 residues: CAGGETGELFF. Written as DNA, the CDR3 is TGTGCTGGCGGGGAGACCGGGGAGCTGTTTTTT.

This clonotype was counted between two and nine times. J is TRBJ2-3 and V is TRBV20-1; D not certain. V was cut by 1 base and J by 6 bases, with 8 bases left in between. Germline CDR1 reads DFQATT; CDR2 reads SNEGSKA (reference sequence). The CDR3 totals 12 residues. The CDR3 sequence is CSARAFLDTQYF. The CDR3 bases are TGCAGTGCTAGAGCCTTTCTGGATACGCAGTATTTT.